This record covers a single T cell receptor beta chain. Its antigen is currently unknown. CDR1 is SEHNR, CDR2 FQNEAQ, per germline (reference sequence). V lost 3 bases and J 0 bases, leaving 8 bases between the germline ends. This CDR3 has 15 amino acids. As to treatment: oral pan-JAK inhibitor, 5-10 mg twice daily. This specimen comes from a study of CD8+ T cells in alopecia areata. TCR sequencing used cDNA made by reverse transcription of extracted RNA. Produced via immunoSEQ multiplex PCR; TCRdb's table is partial and in-frame only. The sample contains fewer than 350,000 clones, nearly 60% of which appear only once. Study-level points and caveats: Tofacitinib did not eliminate many expanded lesional clones from scalp or blood.

This TCR came from a human donor with alopecia areata. This sample comprised CD4+ T cells sorted from blood, obtained at week 24, from a patient treated with tofacitinib. This chain joins TRBV7-9 and TRBJ2-2; weak D call: TRBD2 (6 bases). CDR3 amino acids: CASSFGTSNTGELFF. The CDR3 nucleotides are TGTGCCAGCAGCTTTGGGACTTCGAACACCGGGGAGCTGTTTTTT.